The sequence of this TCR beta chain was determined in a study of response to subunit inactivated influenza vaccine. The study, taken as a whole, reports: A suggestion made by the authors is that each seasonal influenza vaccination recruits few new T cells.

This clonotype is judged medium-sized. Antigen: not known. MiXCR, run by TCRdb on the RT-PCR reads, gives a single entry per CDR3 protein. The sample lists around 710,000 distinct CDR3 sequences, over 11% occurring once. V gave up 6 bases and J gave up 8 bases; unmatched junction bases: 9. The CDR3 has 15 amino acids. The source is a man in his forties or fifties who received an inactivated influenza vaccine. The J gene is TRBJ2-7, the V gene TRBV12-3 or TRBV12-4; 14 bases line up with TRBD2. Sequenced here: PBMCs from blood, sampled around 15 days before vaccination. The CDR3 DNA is TGTGCCAGCAGCGTGGGGACTAGCGGGAGTCATAAGCAGTACTTC. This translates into CASSVGTSGSHKQYF.